These T cell receptor beta chains were read from a single sample in a study of T-cell memory formation after mild COVID-19. TCRdb re-called the 5' RACE reads with MiXCR, one entry per CDR3 protein. The sample lists more than 250,000 distinct CDR3 sequences; roughly 15% were seen once. The sequenced sample was PBMCs or a T cell subset sorted from them (not recorded which). These receptors all come from a man aged 18 to 30 who had mild COVID-19 (a few samples of this study predate the infection). Cell type and time point are not known. The CDR3 runs from the conserved cysteine through the conserved F or W. The order of the fields is J gene, clone size, V gene, D gene, CDR3 DNA, CDR3 protein. The D gene is left open where the match is weak. Where a row states a size, it is once, few, many or the class of an expanded clone; other rows omit it.

J: TRBJ2-2
size: many
V: TRBV5-1
D: .
DNA: TGCGCCAGCAGCACTATCTCAGGTGACGCCGGGGAGCTGTTTTTT
CDR3: CASSTISGDAGELFF

J: TRBJ1-1
size: few
V: TRBV9
D: .
DNA: TGTGCCAGCAGCGTATCAGGGTACACTGAAGCTTTCTTT
CDR3: CASSVSGYTEAFF

J: TRBJ2-1
size: few
V: TRBV6-5
D: TRBD2
DNA: TGTGCCAGCACTAACTGGCTAGCGGGGGGGCAGGATGAGCAGTTCTTC
CDR3: CASTNWLAGGQDEQFF

J: TRBJ2-3
size: few
V: TRBV5-1
D: .
DNA: TGCGCCAGCAGCCGCCCACAGGACAGCACAGATACGCAGTATTTT
CDR3: CASSRPQDSTDTQYF

J: TRBJ1-1
size: .
V: TRBV4-1
D: .
DNA: TGCGCCAGCAGCCAGATTAGACAGGCGAACACTGAAGCTTTCTTT
CDR3: CASSQIRQANTEAFF

J: TRBJ2-6
size: .
V: TRBV11-2
D: .
DNA: TGTGCCAGCAGCTTAGACCCTGGGGCCAACGTCCTGACTTTC
CDR3: CASSLDPGANVLTF

J: TRBJ1-5
size: .
V: TRBV29-1
D: .
DNA: TGCAGCGTCATGACAGGAGGCAATCAGCCCCAGCATTTT
CDR3: CSVMTGGNQPQHF

J: TRBJ2-3
size: .
V: TRBV12-5
D: TRBD1
DNA: TGTGCTAGTGGTTTGGCCGGACAGGGTACGCAGTATTTT
CDR3: CASGLAGQGTQYF

J: TRBJ1-2
size: few
V: TRBV20-1
D: .
DNA: TGCAGTGCTAGCAGGGACGGAAACTATGGCTACACCTTC
CDR3: CSASRDGNYGYTF

J: TRBJ2-2
size: few
V: TRBV20-1
D: TRBD2
DNA: TGCAGTGCTAGAGACCGGACTAGCGGGGGAATAGGGGAGCTGTTTTTT
CDR3: CSARDRTSGGIGELFF

J: TRBJ1-3
size: many
V: TRBV5-5
D: .
DNA: TGTGCCAGCAGCTTAGTTCGGAACACCATATATTTT
CDR3: CASSLVRNTIYF

J: TRBJ2-5
size: .
V: TRBV2
D: .
DNA: TGTGCCAGCAGTGAGGAGGGGTCGCGAGAGACCCAGTACTTC
CDR3: CASSEEGSRETQYF

J: TRBJ2-3
size: many
V: TRBV7-8
D: .
DNA: TGTGCCAGCAGCCATCCGGGGGATACGCAGTATTTT
CDR3: CASSHPGDTQYF

J: TRBJ2-7
size: many
V: TRBV27
D: .
DNA: TGTGCCAGCATGGGGGGGGCCTCCTACGAGCAGTACTTC
CDR3: CASMGGASYEQYF

J: TRBJ2-3
size: .
V: TRBV7-2
D: .
DNA: TGTGCCAGCAGCTTAGGAGTGGCCCCCACAGATACGCAGTATTTT
CDR3: CASSLGVAPTDTQYF

J: TRBJ2-5
size: few
V: TRBV7-2
D: TRBD1
DNA: TGTGCCAGCAGCTTGCCACGGGGCGCAGGGGGAGAGACCCAGTACTTC
CDR3: CASSLPRGAGGETQYF

J: TRBJ2-3
size: few
V: TRBV15
D: .
DNA: TGTGCCACCAAGGGGTCCGAGGAGACAGATACGCAGTATTTT
CDR3: CATKGSEETDTQYF

J: TRBJ1-4
size: .
V: TRBV7-8
D: .
DNA: TGTGCCAGCAGCTCCCTCCAGGGAACTAATGAAAAACTGTTTTTT
CDR3: CASSSLQGTNEKLFF

J: TRBJ2-1
size: .
V: TRBV5-6
D: .
DNA: TGTGCCAGCAGCTTCGGGACCCTTCGGAATGAGCAGTTCTTC
CDR3: CASSFGTLRNEQFF

J: TRBJ1-2
size: few
V: TRBV10-3
D: .
DNA: TGTGCCATCAGTGGAGGAGGGGGAAAAGGCGACTATGGCTACACCTTC
CDR3: CAISGGGGKGDYGYTF

J: TRBJ2-5
size: .
V: TRBV29-1
D: .
DNA: TGCAGCGTTGGGAAGGACCCCGAGACCCAGTACTTC
CDR3: CSVGKDPETQYF

J: TRBJ2-7
size: few
V: TRBV6-2/TRBV6-3
D: .
DNA: TGTGCCAGCACCCCGACTAACTCCTACGAGCAGTACTTC
CDR3: CASTPTNSYEQYF

J: TRBJ2-7
size: few
V: TRBV27
D: .
DNA: TGTGCCAGCAGTCCGATAGCTGGGGGGAACGAGCAGTACTTC
CDR3: CASSPIAGGNEQYF

J: TRBJ2-5
size: few
V: TRBV7-2
D: TRBD1
DNA: TGTGCCAGCAGCTCGAGACCCGGGACAGGGGGAGACCAGTACTTC
CDR3: CASSSRPGTGGDQYF

J: TRBJ1-3
size: .
V: TRBV10-3
D: .
DNA: TGTGCCATCACTCAGACCCCGGGATCTGGAAACACCATATATTTT
CDR3: CAITQTPGSGNTIYF

J: TRBJ2-3
size: few
V: TRBV5-6
D: TRBD2
DNA: TGTGCCAGCAGCTTAAGGAGCGGGACTAGCACAGATACGCAGTATTTT
CDR3: CASSLRSGTSTDTQYF

J: TRBJ2-7
size: .
V: TRBV5-5
D: .
DNA: TGTGCCAGCAGCTCTCTCAGGGTCTCCTACGAGCAGTACTTC
CDR3: CASSSLRVSYEQYF

J: TRBJ1-6
size: few
V: TRBV5-1
D: .
DNA: TGCGCCAGCAGCTTGGTGGAATCTTCTTCACCCCTCCACTTT
CDR3: CASSLVESSSPLHF

J: TRBJ2-5
size: .
V: TRBV9
D: TRBD2
DNA: TGTGCCAGCAGCTCCGGGGGGGAGGAGACCCAGTACTTC
CDR3: CASSSGGEETQYF